Listed below are T cell receptor beta chains from one sample, sequenced in a study of cytomegalovirus exposure and HLA in healthy donors. Sequenced by immunoSEQ multiplex PCR; TCRdb stores in-frame clones only, minus some. Of tens of thousands of clones listed, roughly 85% are singletons. Sequencing input: PBMCs. These receptors all come from a man younger than 35 in good health and CMV-seropositive. Each CDR3 is given with its conserved first and last residue. Each record gives: CDR3 protein, CDR3 DNA, J gene, D gene, V gene, clone size. D genes are given only for firm matches. For some rows the clone size is stated as once, few or many, or as a class when expanded; others skip it.

CASSTGTSVYEQYF	TGTGCCAGCAGCACCGGGACTAGCGTATACGAGCAGTACTTC	TRBJ2-7	TRBD2	TRBV5-6	.
CAISQGPNTEAFF	TGTGCCATCAGCCAGGGCCCGAACACTGAAGCTTTCTTT	TRBJ1-1	.	TRBV10-3	.
CASSVDFDTDTQYF	TGTGCCAGCAGCGTAGACTTTGACACAGATACGCAGTATTTT	TRBJ2-3	.	TRBV9	.
CAWSATGTGGETQYF	TGTGCCTGGAGTGCAACAGGGACAGGGGGCGAGACCCAGTACTTC	TRBJ2-5	TRBD1	TRBV30	.
CSVEFPSGNSYNEQFF	TGCAGCGTTGAATTTCCTAGCGGAAACTCCTACAATGAGCAGTTCTTC	TRBJ2-1	TRBD2	TRBV29-1	.
CAISESSDGGPANQPQHF	TGTGCCATCAGTGAGTCGAGTGACGGGGGGCCGGCCAATCAGCCCCAGCATTTT	TRBJ1-5	.	TRBV10-3	.
CASSFGGDTQYF	TGTGCCAGCAGCTTTGGCGGGGATACGCAGTATTTT	TRBJ2-3	.	TRBV11-2	.
CAGRTGLYNEQFF	TGTGCCGGGCGGACAGGGCTCTACAATGAGCAGTTCTTC	TRBJ2-1	TRBD1	TRBV2	.
CAWNFGGAETQYF	TGTGCCTGGAATTTTGGGGGCGCCGAGACCCAGTACTTC	TRBJ2-5	.	TRBV30	.
CASSFGDRGNEQFF	TGCGCCAGCAGCTTCGGGGACAGGGGAAATGAGCAGTTCTTC	TRBJ2-1	TRBD1	TRBV5-1	.
CASRRGLGTGFSGANVLTF	TGTGCCAGCAGACGCGGTTTGGGGACAGGGTTCTCTGGGGCCAACGTCCTGACTTTC	TRBJ2-6	TRBD1	TRBV11-2	.
CAWNQRGLMNTEAFF	TGTGCCTGGAACCAACGAGGATTGATGAACACTGAAGCTTTCTTT	TRBJ1-1	.	TRBV30	.
CASSSQQGRGEKLFF	TGTGCCAGTAGTTCCCAACAGGGTAGGGGTGAAAAACTGTTTTTT	TRBJ1-4	.	TRBV19	.
CAISEDRSRPSSYEQYF	TGTGCCATCAGTGAGGACAGGTCTCGACCGAGCTCCTACGAGCAGTACTTC	TRBJ2-7	.	TRBV10-3	.
CASSELWTGTVKETQYF	TGTGCCAGCAGCGAACTTTGGACCGGGACAGTAAAAGAGACCCAGTACTTC	TRBJ2-5	TRBD1	TRBV7-9	.
CASSLVGRGMSVEGYTF	TGTGCCAGCAGCTTAGTTGGTCGGGGGATGTCGGTGGAAGGCTACACCTTC	TRBJ1-2	.	TRBV7-9	.
CASRGLEKLFF	TGTGCCAGCAGGGGGCTTGAAAAACTGTTTTTT	TRBJ1-4	.	TRBV6-1	.
CASSATGSQPQHF	TGTGCCAGCTCGGCTACAGGGTCTCAGCCCCAGCATTTT	TRBJ1-5	.	TRBV18	.
CASSLDQDRGDTIYF	TGTGCCAGCAGCTTAGATCAAGACAGGGGAGACACCATATATTTT	TRBJ1-3	TRBD1	TRBV11-2	once
CASLRWEQAEAFF	TGTGCCAGCCTCAGGTGGGAACAGGCTGAAGCTTTCTTT	TRBJ1-1	.	TRBV6-5	.
CSVVKGGVDEQFF	TGCAGCGTTGTCAAGGGAGGGGTCGACGAGCAGTTCTTC	TRBJ2-1	TRBD2	TRBV29-1	.
CASSYSRKYEQYF	TGTGCCAGCAGTTACTCTAGAAAATACGAGCAGTACTTC	TRBJ2-7	.	TRBV6-5	.
CASSGGQGVPEAFF	TGTGCCAGCAGTGGGGGACAGGGGGTCCCTGAAGCTTTCTTT	TRBJ1-1	TRBD1	TRBV28	.
CASNPGTGGKYGYTF	TGTGCCAGCAACCCCGGGACAGGGGGCAAGTATGGCTACACCTTC	TRBJ1-2	TRBD1	TRBV6-5	.
CASSRGLNEQFF	TGTGCCAGCAGTCGCGGACTAAATGAGCAGTTCTTC	TRBJ2-1	.	TRBV28	.
CASSPGLAGTDTQYF	TGTGCCAGCAGCCCTGGACTAGCGGGCACAGATACGCAGTATTTT	TRBJ2-3	TRBD2	TRBV5-4	.
CATSRVGSGDRVYEQYF	TGTGCCACCAGCAGAGTCGGATCGGGAGACAGGGTATACGAGCAGTACTTC	TRBJ2-7	.	TRBV15	.
CASSEDSVRISSYEQYF	TGTGCCAGCAGTGAAGATTCAGTGCGGATTAGCAGCTACGAGCAGTACTTC	TRBJ2-7	.	TRBV6-1	few
CASSLSTAGGRAQYF	TGTGCCAGCAGTTTATCTACGGCGGGGGGTCGGGCCCAGTACTTC	TRBJ2-5	TRBD2	TRBV28	.
CASSLWWQGTEGTIYF	TGTGCCAGCAGTTTATGGTGGCAGGGGACAGAAGGGACCATATATTTT	TRBJ1-3	TRBD1	TRBV28	once
CAWSGVAGFTDTQYF	TGTGCCTGGAGTGGGGTTGCAGGGTTCACAGATACGCAGTATTTT	TRBJ2-3	.	TRBV30	.
CASSFELAGGTDTQYF	TGCGCCAGCAGCTTTGAACTAGCGGGAGGGACAGATACGCAGTATTTT	TRBJ2-3	TRBD2	TRBV5-1	.
CASRKQGGQPQHF	TGTGCCAGCAGAAAACAGGGGGGGCAGCCCCAGCATTTT	TRBJ1-5	TRBD1	TRBV6-5	.
CASADRGNPETQYF	TGTGCCAGCGCTGACAGGGGGAATCCGGAGACCCAGTACTTC	TRBJ2-5	TRBD1	TRBV7-9	.
CAWSVTGTRYQTQYF	TGTGCCTGGAGTGTGACCGGGACTAGGTATCAGACCCAGTACTTC	TRBJ2-5	TRBD2	TRBV30	.
CASSLQGSDGYTF	TGTGCCAGCAGTCTACAGGGCTCTGATGGCTACACCTTC	TRBJ1-2	.	TRBV2	.
CAWTTGTTEKLFF	TGTGCCTGGACAACCGGGACAACTGAAAAACTGTTTTTT	TRBJ1-4	.	TRBV30	once
CASRLITGHSYGYTF	TGTGCCAGCAGGCTCATTACGGGACACAGCTATGGCTACACCTTC	TRBJ1-2	.	TRBV6-1	.
CASGRGNQPQHF	TGTGCCAGCGGTAGAGGCAATCAGCCCCAGCATTTT	TRBJ1-5	.	TRBV6-5	.
CASSLVGWTRDNEQFF	TGTGCCAGCAGTTTAGTAGGCTGGACTAGAGACAATGAGCAGTTCTTC	TRBJ2-1	TRBD2	TRBV27	.
CASSLGKGFVGSDTQYF	TGTGCCAGCAGTTTAGGAAAGGGGTTCGTCGGTTCAGATACGCAGTATTTT	TRBJ2-3	.	TRBV27	.
CATETGDLYNEQFF	TGTGCCACCGAGACAGGGGACCTCTACAATGAGCAGTTCTTC	TRBJ2-1	TRBD1	TRBV2	.
CASSLDGRVSGELFF	TGCGCCAGCAGCTTGGATGGCAGGGTCAGCGGGGAGCTGTTTTTT	TRBJ2-2	.	TRBV5-1	once
CASSLSDRGDYGYTF	TGTGCCAGCAGTTTATCCGACAGGGGGGACTATGGCTACACCTTC	TRBJ1-2	TRBD1	TRBV28	few
CASSLAGLGQETQYF	TGTGCCAGCAGCCTTGCGGGACTCGGACAAGAGACCCAGTACTTC	TRBJ2-5	.	TRBV7-9	.
CASSLGQGKNIQYF	TGTGCCAGCAGCTTGGGACAGGGGAAAAACATTCAGTACTTC	TRBJ2-4	TRBD1	TRBV7-2	.
CASSLSGLSTDTQYF	TGTGCCAGCAGCTTAAGTGGGCTCTCCACAGATACGCAGTATTTT	TRBJ2-3	.	TRBV7-9	.
CASSWGGTSNSYNEQFF	TGTGCCAGCAGCTGGGGAGGGACTAGCAACTCCTACAATGAGCAGTTCTTC	TRBJ2-1	TRBD2	TRBV11-3	once
CASSERLGRYSNQPQHF	TGTGCCAGCAGTGAACGTCTGGGCCGATATAGCAATCAGCCCCAGCATTTT	TRBJ1-5	.	TRBV6-1	few
CASSRGDSYDQPQHF	TGTGCCAGCAGCCGAGGGGACAGCTACGATCAGCCCCAGCATTTT	TRBJ1-5	TRBD1	TRBV5-6	.
CASWTGDPGQPQHF	TGTGCCAGCTGGACAGGGGACCCGGGGCAGCCCCAGCATTTT	TRBJ1-5	TRBD1	TRBV28	.
CASSLWPPSWTDETFATNEKLFF	TGTGCCAGCAGTTTATGGCCCCCCTCCTGGACAGATGAAACCTTTGCAACTAATGAAAAACTGTTTTTT	TRBJ1-4	.	TRBV28	.
CASSLSWAGRADGYTF	TGTGCCAGCAGTTTATCGTGGGCAGGGCGCGCTGATGGCTACACCTTC	TRBJ1-2	.	TRBV27	.
CAISRGKGGSGTGELFF	TGTGCCATCAGTCGAGGAAAAGGGGGAAGTGGCACCGGGGAGCTGTTTTTT	TRBJ2-2	.	TRBV10-3	.
CASSLPLGGTEAFF	TGCGCCAGCAGCTTGCCACTGGGAGGGACTGAAGCTTTCTTT	TRBJ1-1	.	TRBV5-1	.
CAWNPGLNTEAFF	TGTGCCTGGAATCCGGGGTTGAACACTGAAGCTTTCTTT	TRBJ1-1	.	TRBV30	.
CASSGTAGTLNTEAFF	TGTGCCAGCAGTGGAACAGCCGGGACACTGAACACTGAAGCTTTCTTT	TRBJ1-1	.	TRBV6-1	.
CASTRTGGGTEAFF	TGTGCCAGTACCCGGACCGGGGGGGGCACTGAAGCTTTCTTT	TRBJ1-1	.	TRBV19	.